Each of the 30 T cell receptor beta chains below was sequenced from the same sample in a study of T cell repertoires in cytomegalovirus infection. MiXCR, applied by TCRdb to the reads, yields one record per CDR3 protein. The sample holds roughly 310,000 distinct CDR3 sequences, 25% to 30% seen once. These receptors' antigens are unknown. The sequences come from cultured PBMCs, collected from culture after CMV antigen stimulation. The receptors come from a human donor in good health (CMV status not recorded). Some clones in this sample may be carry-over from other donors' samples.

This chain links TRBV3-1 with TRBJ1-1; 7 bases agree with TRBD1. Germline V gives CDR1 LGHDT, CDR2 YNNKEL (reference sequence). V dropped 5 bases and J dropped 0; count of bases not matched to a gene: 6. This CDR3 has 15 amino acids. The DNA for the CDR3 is TGTGCCAGCAGCAATGGGGGACAGTTGAACACTGAAGCTTTCTTT. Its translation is CASSNGGQLNTEAFF.

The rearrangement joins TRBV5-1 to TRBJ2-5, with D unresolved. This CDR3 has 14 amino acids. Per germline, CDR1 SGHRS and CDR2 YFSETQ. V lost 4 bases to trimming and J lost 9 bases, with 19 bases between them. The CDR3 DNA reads TGCGCCAGCAGCCTATCCACAGTAAAGAGACCCCAGTACTTC. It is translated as CASSLSTVKRPQYF.

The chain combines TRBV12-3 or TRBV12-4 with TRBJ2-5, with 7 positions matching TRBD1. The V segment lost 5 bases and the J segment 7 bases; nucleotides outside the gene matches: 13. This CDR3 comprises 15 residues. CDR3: CASSPSMTGPATQYF. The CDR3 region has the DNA TGTGCCAGCAGTCCTTCCATGACAGGGCCGGCGACCCAGTACTTC.

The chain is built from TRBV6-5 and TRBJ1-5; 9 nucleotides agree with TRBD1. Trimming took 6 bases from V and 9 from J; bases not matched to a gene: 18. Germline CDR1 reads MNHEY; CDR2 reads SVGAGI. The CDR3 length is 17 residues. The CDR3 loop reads CASRRTTGGGTRRPQHF. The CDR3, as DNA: TGTGCCAGCAGGCGTACGACAGGGGGGGGGACCCGACGGCCCCAGCATTTT.

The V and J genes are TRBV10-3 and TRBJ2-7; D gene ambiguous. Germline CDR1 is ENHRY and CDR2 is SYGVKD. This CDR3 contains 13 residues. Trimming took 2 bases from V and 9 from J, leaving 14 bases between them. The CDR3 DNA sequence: TGTGCCATCAGTGAGGTCAATCTACGAGCGCAGTACTTC. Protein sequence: CAISEVNLRAQYF.

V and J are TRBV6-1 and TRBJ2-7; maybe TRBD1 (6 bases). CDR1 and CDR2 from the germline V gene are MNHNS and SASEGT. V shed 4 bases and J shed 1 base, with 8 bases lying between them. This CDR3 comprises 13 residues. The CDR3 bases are TGTGCCAGCAGTGTCGGACAGTCCTACGAGCAGTACTTC. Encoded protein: CASSVGQSYEQYF.

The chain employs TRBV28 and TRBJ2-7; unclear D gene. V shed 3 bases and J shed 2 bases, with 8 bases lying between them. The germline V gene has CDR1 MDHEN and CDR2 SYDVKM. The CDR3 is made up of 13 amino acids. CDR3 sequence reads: CASSFRRTYEQYF. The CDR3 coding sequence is TGTGCCAGCAGTTTTCGTCGTACCTACGAGCAGTACTTC. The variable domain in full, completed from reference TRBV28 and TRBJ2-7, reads DVKVTQSSRYLVKRTGEKVFLECVQDMDHENMFWYRQDPGLGLRLIYFSYDVKMKEKGDIPEGYSVSREKKERFSLILESASTNQTSMYLCASSFRRTYEQYFGPGTRLTVT.

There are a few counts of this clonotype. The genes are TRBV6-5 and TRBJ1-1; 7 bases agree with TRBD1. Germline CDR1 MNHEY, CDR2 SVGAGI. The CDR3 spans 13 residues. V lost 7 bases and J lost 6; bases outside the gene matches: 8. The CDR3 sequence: CASTRTGVPEAFF. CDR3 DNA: TGTGCCAGCACGCGTACAGGGGTGCCTGAAGCTTTCTTT.

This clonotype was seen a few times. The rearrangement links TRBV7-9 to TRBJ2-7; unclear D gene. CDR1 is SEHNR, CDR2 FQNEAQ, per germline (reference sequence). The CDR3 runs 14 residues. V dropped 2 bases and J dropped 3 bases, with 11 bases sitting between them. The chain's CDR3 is CASSLPAASYEQYF. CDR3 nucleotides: TGTGCCAGCAGCTTACCTGCCGCCAGCTACGAGCAGTACTTC.

Here the CDR3 reads CASSLGGFETQYF. Written as DNA, the CDR3 is TGTGCCAGCAGTCTTGGGGGATTCGAGACCCAGTACTTC. This chain joins TRBV28 and TRBJ2-5; either TRBD1 or TRBD2 may fit D (5 bases each). Per germline, CDR1 MDHEN and CDR2 SYDVKM. The CDR3 runs to 13 residues. Trimming removed 5 bases at V and 5 bases at J, with 12 bases between.

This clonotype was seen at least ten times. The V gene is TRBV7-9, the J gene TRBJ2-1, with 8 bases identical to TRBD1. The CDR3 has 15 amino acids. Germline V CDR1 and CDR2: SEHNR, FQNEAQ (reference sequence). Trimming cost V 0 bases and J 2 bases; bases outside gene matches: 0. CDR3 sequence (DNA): TGTGCCAGCAGCTTAGCACAGGGGGCCTACAATGAGCAGTTCTTC. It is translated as CASSLAQGAYNEQFF.

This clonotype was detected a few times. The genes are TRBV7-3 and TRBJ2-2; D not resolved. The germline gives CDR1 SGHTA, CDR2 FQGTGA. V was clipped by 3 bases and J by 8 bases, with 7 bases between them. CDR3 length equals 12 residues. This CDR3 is CASSFRDGELFF. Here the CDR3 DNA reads TGTGCCAGCAGCTTTAGAGATGGGGAGCTGTTTTTT.

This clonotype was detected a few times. The chain's CDR3 is CASSPKFNARNEQFF. As DNA, the CDR3 is TGTGCCAGCAGCCCGAAATTCAATGCCAGAAATGAGCAGTTCTTC. The chain is built from TRBV7-6 and TRBJ2-1; D call uncertain. The germline V and J ends were trimmed by 5 bases and 7 bases, with 18 bases remaining between them. The CDR3 runs 15 residues. CDR1 SGHVS and CDR2 FNYEAQ come from the germline V gene.

In DNA form, the CDR3 reads TGTGCCAGCAATTTTGCTAACTATGGCTACACCTTC. Amino acids: CASNFANYGYTF. The chain uses TRBV25-1 and TRBJ1-2; D remains unclear. This CDR3 has 12 residues. From germline, CDR1 is MGHDK and CDR2 SYGVNS. Deletions cut 7 bases from V and 0 bases from J, with 6 bases between.

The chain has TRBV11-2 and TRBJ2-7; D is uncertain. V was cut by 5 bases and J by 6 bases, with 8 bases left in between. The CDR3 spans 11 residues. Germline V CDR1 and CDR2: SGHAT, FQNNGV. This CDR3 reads CASSQNIEQYF. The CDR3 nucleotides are TGTGCCAGCAGCCAGAATATCGAGCAGTACTTC. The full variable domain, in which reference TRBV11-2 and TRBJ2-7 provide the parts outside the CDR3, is EAGVAQSPRYKIIEKRQSVAFWCNPISGHATLYWYQQILGQGPKLLIQFQNNGVVDDSQLPKDRFSAERLKGVDSTLKIQPAKLEDSAVYLCASSQNIEQYFGPGTRLTVT.

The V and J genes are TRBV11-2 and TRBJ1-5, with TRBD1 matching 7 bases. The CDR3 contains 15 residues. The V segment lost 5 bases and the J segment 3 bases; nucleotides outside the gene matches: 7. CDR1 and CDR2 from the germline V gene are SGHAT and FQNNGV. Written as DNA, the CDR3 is TGTGCCAGCAGCCCAGCAACAGGGGACAATCAGCCCCAGCATTTT. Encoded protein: CASSPATGDNQPQHF.

Written as DNA, the CDR3 is TGTGCCAGCACCGGGACTAGCGGGGGTTCCTACAATGAGCAGTTCTTC. Protein: CASTGTSGGSYNEQFF. The chain employs TRBV6-1 and TRBJ2-1; TRBD2 aligns across 14 bases. This CDR3 is 16 amino acids long. Looked up from germline, CDR1 is MNHNS and CDR2 is SASEGT. The V segment lost 7 bases and the J segment 1 base; nucleotides outside the gene matches: 3.

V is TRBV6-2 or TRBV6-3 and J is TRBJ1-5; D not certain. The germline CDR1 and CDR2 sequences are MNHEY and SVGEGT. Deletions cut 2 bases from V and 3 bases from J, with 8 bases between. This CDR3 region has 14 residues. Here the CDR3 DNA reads TGTGCCAGCAGTTACCCGCCGACCAATCAGCCCCAGCATTTT. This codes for CASSYPPTNQPQHF.

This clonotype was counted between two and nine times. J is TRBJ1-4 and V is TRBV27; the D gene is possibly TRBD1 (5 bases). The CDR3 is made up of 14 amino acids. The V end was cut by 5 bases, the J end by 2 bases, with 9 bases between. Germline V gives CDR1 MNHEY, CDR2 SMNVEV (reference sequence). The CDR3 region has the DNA TGTGCCAGCAGTCGGGCAGGGACTAATGAAAAACTGTTTTTT. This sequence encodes CASSRAGTNEKLFF.

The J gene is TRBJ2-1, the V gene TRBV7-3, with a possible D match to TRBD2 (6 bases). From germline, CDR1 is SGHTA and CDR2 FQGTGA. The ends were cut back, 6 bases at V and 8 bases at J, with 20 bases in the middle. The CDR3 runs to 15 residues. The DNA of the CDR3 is TGTGCCAGCAGTTTAGAGGGACTGTCAGGAGATGAGCAGTTCTTC. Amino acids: CASSLEGLSGDEQFF.

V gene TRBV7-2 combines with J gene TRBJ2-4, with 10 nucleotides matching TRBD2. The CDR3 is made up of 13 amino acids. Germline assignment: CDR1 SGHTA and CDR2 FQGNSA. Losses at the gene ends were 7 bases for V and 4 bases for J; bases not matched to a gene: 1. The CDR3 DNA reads TGTGCCAGCACTAGCGGGAGTAAAAACATTCAGTACTTC. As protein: CASTSGSKNIQYF. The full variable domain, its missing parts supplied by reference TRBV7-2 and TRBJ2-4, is GAGVSQSPSNKVTEKGKDVELRCDPISGHTALYWYRQSLGQGLEFLIYFQGNSAPDKSGLPSDRFSAERTGGSVSTLTIQRTQQEDSAVYLCASTSGSKNIQYFGAGTRLSVL.

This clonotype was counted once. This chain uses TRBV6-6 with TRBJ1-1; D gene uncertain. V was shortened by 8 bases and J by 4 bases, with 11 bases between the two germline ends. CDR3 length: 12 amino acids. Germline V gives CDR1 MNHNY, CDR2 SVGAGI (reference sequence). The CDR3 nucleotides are TGTGCCAGCTTAACGTCGGGCACTGAAGCTTTCTTT. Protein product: CASLTSGTEAFF.

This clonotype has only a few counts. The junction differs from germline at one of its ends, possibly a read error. The CDR3 loop reads CASSLGGNSNQPQHF. CDR3 sequence (DNA): TGTGCTAGCAGCTTAGGGGGTAATAGCAATCAGCCCCAGCATTTT. The chain carries TRBV7-6 and TRBJ1-5; weak D call: TRBD1 (6 bases). This CDR3 comprises 15 residues. Germline values: CDR1 SGHVS, CDR2 FNYEAQ.

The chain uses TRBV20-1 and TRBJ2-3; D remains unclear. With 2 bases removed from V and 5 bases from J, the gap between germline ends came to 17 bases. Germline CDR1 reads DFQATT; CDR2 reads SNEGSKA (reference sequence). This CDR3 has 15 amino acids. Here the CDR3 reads CSARKGGAWEDTQYF. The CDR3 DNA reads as TGCAGTGCTAGAAAAGGCGGAGCCTGGGAAGATACGCAGTATTTT.

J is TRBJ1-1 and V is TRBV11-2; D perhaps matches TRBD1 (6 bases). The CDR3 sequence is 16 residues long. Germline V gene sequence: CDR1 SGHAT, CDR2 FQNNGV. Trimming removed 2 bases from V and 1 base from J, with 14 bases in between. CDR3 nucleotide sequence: TGTGCCAGCAGCTTATTAATGGGGGGCTGGAACACTGAAGCTTTCTTT. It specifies CASSLLMGGWNTEAFF.

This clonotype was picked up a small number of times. The chain's CDR3 is CASSISHFTYEQYF. CDR3 coding DNA: TGTGCCAGTAGTATAAGCCACTTTACCTACGAGCAGTACTTC. The rearrangement links TRBV19 to TRBJ2-7; no definite D call. This CDR3 comprises 14 residues. Per the germline V gene, CDR1 is LNHDA and CDR2 is SQIVND (reference sequence). The V end lost 2 bases, the J end lost 2 bases, and 10 bases lay between the germline ends.

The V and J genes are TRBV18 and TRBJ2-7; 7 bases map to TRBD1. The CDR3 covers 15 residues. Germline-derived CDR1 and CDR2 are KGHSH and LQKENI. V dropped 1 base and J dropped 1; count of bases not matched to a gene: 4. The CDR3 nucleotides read TGTGCCAGCTCACCACGGGGACAGAGTTCCTACGAGCAGTACTTC. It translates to CASSPRGQSSYEQYF.

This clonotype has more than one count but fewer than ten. CDR3: CASSGPQTSGSSYNEQFF. CDR3 DNA: TGTGCCAGCAGCGGCCCCCAAACTAGCGGAAGCTCCTACAATGAGCAGTTCTTC. This chain joins TRBV9 and TRBJ2-1, with 8 nucleotides matching TRBD2. Germline loops: CDR1 SGDLS, CDR2 YYNGEE. Trimming removed 3 bases from V and 0 bases from J; junction bases left unmatched: 11. This CDR3 region has 18 residues.

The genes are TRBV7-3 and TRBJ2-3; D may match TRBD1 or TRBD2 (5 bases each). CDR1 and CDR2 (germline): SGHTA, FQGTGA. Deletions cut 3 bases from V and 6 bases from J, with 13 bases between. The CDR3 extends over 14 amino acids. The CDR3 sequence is CASSFRDRPDTQYF. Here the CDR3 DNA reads TGTGCCAGCAGCTTCCGGGACCGACCCGATACGCAGTATTTT.

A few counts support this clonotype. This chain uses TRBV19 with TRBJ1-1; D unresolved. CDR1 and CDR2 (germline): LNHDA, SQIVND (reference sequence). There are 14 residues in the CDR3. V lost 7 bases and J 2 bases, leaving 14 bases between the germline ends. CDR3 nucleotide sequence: TGTGCCAGTACCAATTCACAGAGTAACACTGAAGCTTTCTTT. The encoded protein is CASTNSQSNTEAFF.